This T cell receptor (beta chain) was observed in a study of shared clonotypes between healthy human individuals. Note on this clone: Its antigen is still unknown.

The study's findings and limits: Clonotype sharing among donors likely depends on sequencing depth.

Several immunoSEQ plates received, in even portions, the genomic DNA of each subset. Method: immunoSEQ multiplex PCR; TCRdb's copy keeps in-frame clones and lacks some. The sample lists roughly 2,000,000 clones, over 85% occurring once. Naivety among CD8 cells was defined by CD45RO negativity and positive CCR7 selection, thereby excluding terminally differentiated effector memory CD45RA+ cells. Germline values: CDR1 WSHSY, CDR2 SAAADI. Trimming took 3 bases from V and 8 from J, leaving 10 bases between them. The CDR3 runs to 12 residues. The chain employs TRBV10-2 and TRBJ1-2; D unresolved. The sequence derives from a man aged 18-30 years in good health. The sample comprised naive CD8+ T cells sorted from blood. Here the CDR3 reads CASSDLREGYTF. The CDR3 bases are TGCGCCAGCAGTGACCTAAGGGAGGGCTACACCTTC.